This T cell receptor (beta chain) was recovered during a study of T cells in localized non-small cell lung cancer. Study-level points and caveats: Appearance in adjacent lung was seen for a median around 61 of the top 100 tumor clones.

Trimming took off 1 base at V and 9 bases at J, with 13 bases between the two ends. The length of the CDR3 is 14 residues. In germline, CDR1 is SGHKS, CDR2 YYEKEE (reference sequence). In this sample, this clone turned up once. What it recognizes is unknown. Measured with immunoSEQ multiplex PCR; TCRdb has only the in-frame clones, and not every one. The sample contains about 16,000 clones, roughly 87% of which appear only once. Source: peripheral blood, taken before any cancer treatment. This receptor was obtained from a male donor aged 60 or older with stage I lung adenocarcinoma. This chain links TRBV5-5 with TRBJ1-4; no clear D. CDR3 sequence reads: CASSLFGARQKLFF. Written as DNA, the CDR3 is TGTGCCAGCAGCTTGTTCGGCGCTAGGCAAAAACTGTTTTTT.